The sequence of this TCR beta chain was determined in a study of T cells after yellow fever vaccination. Production of TCR cDNA was by 5'RACE template switching, which also added a universal primer site and UMIs. One entry per CDR3 protein results from TCRdb running MiXCR on the 5' RACE reads. The data hold about 430,000 distinct CDR3 sequences, with about 17% observed a single time. This clonotype was counted a few times. Its antigen remains unknown. V lost 3 bases and J lost 8; bases outside the gene matches: 8. CDR3 length equals 15 residues. Study observations and caveats: The secondary response peaked faster, at day 5 versus 15, but was weaker. Most primary-vaccination clones reappeared after the booster (approximately 97% CD4, about 87% CD8).

The rearrangement joins TRBV12-3 or TRBV12-4 to TRBJ2-1; 9 nucleotides align to TRBD2. The receptor was derived from a man aged 18-30 years who received the YFV17D yellow fever vaccine. This specimen was PBMCs, taken before the yellow fever booster vaccination. The DNA for the CDR3 is TGTGCCAGCAGTTTCCGCGCGGGGGGGTCAGATGAGCAGTTCTTC. The encoded protein is CASSFRAGGSDEQFF.